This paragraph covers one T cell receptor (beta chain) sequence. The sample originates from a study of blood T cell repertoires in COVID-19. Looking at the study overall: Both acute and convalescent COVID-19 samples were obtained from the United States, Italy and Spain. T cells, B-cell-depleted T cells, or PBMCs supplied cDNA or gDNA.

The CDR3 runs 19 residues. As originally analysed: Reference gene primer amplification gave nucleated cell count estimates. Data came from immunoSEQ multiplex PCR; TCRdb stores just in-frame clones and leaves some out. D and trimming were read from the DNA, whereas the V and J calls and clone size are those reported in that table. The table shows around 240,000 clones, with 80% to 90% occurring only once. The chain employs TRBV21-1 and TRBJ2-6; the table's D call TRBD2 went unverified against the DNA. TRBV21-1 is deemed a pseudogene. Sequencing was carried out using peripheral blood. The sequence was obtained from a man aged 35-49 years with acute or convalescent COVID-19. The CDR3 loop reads CASSKAPPREPSGANVLTF. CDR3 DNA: TGTGCCAGCAGCAAAGCCCCTCCCCGGGAGCCCTCTGGGGCCAACGTCCTGACTTTC.